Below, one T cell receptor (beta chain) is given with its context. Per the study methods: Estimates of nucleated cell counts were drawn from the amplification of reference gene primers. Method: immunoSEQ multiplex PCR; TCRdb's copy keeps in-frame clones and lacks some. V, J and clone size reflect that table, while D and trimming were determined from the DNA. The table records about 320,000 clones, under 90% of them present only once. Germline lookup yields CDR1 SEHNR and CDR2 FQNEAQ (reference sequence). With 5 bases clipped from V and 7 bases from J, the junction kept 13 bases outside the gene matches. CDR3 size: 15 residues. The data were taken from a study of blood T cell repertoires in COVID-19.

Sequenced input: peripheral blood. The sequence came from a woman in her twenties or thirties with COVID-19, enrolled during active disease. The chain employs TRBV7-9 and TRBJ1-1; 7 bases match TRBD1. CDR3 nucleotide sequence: TGTGCCAGCAGCCGCCCCCAGAGACAGGGTAATGAAGCTTTCTTT. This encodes CASSRPQRQGNEAFF.